The TCR beta chain described here comes from a study of T-cell memory formation after mild COVID-19. Study-level results: Clones that shrank (day 15 to 85) were balanced CD4/CD8, whereas later expanders leaned CD4+. Cross-reactive memory appears to have joined, as suggested by some responding clones showing up in pre-infection memory.

Employing constant-segment primers, 5'RACE generated TCR alpha and TCR beta cDNA libraries bearing sample barcodes and UMIs. From the 5' RACE reads, TCRdb called clonotypes with MiXCR, one entry per CDR3 protein. In the table there are about 340,000 distinct CDR3 sequences, roughly 13% of which are singletons. Germline V gives CDR1 LNHDA, CDR2 SQIVND (reference sequence). Between the trimmed V and J ends, which lost 3 bases and 0 bases, there was a span of 9 bases. The CDR3 totals 16 residues. On this clonotype: Its antigen is not identified.

This clonotype was sampled from a man between 18 and 35 years old who had mild COVID-19 (a few samples of this study predate the infection). Cell type and time point are not known. Sequencing input: PBMCs or a T cell subset sorted from them (not recorded which). This sequence joins TRBV19 and TRBJ2-6, with D uncertain. For the CDR3, the DNA is TGTGCCAGTAGTATGAGGACCCACTCTGGGGCCAACGTCCTGACTTTC. This translates into CASSMRTHSGANVLTF. Full variable domain (rest looked up from reference TRBV19 and TRBJ2-6): DGGITQSPKYLFRKEGQNVTLSCEQNLNHDAMYWYRQDPGQGLRLIYYSQIVNDFQKGDIAEGYSVSREKKESFPLTVTSAQKNPTAFYLCASSMRTHSGANVLTFGAGSRLTVL.